The rows below give T cell receptor beta chains drawn from one sample of a study of cytotoxic CD8 clonotypes in ibrutinib-treated CLL. The method was immunoSEQ multiplex PCR; TCRdb's version includes in-frame clones alone and lacks a portion of them. The sample carries around 250,000 clones, roughly 70% recorded once. This sample comprised PBMCs, obtained after 24 months of ibrutinib treatment. The receptors were sampled from a human donor with chronic lymphocytic leukemia. Each CDR3 is given with its conserved first and last residue. Fields, in order: V gene, clone size, D gene, J gene, CDR3 protein, CDR3 DNA. A D gene is named only where the DNA matches it firmly. Expanded clones are given a class, and other clones once, few, many or no size at all.

v_gene: TRBV7-9; abundance: .; d_gene: .; j_gene: TRBJ2-1; CDR3aa: CASSLHGPQDEQFF; CDR3nt: TGTGCCAGCAGCTTACACGGCCCACAGGATGAGCAGTTCTTC
v_gene: TRBV2; abundance: .; d_gene: .; j_gene: TRBJ1-6; CDR3aa: CASKAGPDSPLHF; CDR3nt: TGTGCCAGCAAGGCAGGACCAGATTCACCCCTCCACTTT
v_gene: TRBV6-5; abundance: .; d_gene: .; j_gene: TRBJ1-4; CDR3aa: CASRTQGEGNEKLFF; CDR3nt: TGTGCCAGCAGAACGCAGGGAGAGGGAAATGAAAAACTGTTTTTT
v_gene: TRBV6-5; abundance: .; d_gene: .; j_gene: TRBJ2-2; CDR3aa: CASSIQTGELFF; CDR3nt: TGTGCCAGCAGTATACAAACCGGGGAGCTGTTTTTT
v_gene: TRBV5-1; abundance: few; d_gene: .; j_gene: TRBJ2-6; CDR3aa: CASSLGEEGGANVLTF; CDR3nt: TGCGCCAGCAGCTTGGGCGAGGAGGGAGGGGCCAACGTCCTGACTTTC
v_gene: TRBV6-6; abundance: .; d_gene: .; j_gene: TRBJ2-7; CDR3aa: CASSYGWRLGGYEQYF; CDR3nt: TGTGCCAGCAGTTACGGGTGGAGGCTTGGAGGCTACGAGCAGTACTTC
v_gene: TRBV2; abundance: once; d_gene: .; j_gene: TRBJ2-7; CDR3aa: CASSEFPYEQYF; CDR3nt: TGTGCCAGCAGTGAGTTTCCCTACGAGCAGTACTTC
v_gene: TRBV29-1; abundance: .; d_gene: .; j_gene: TRBJ2-5; CDR3aa: CSVEEAGQETQYF; CDR3nt: TGCAGCGTTGAAGAGGCAGGTCAAGAGACCCAGTACTTC
v_gene: TRBV2; abundance: .; d_gene: TRBD2; j_gene: TRBJ2-3; CDR3aa: CASSEREGNTDTQYF; CDR3nt: TGTGCCAGCAGCGAGCGGGAGGGAAACACAGATACGCAGTATTTT
v_gene: TRBV7-3; abundance: few; d_gene: TRBD2; j_gene: TRBJ2-3; CDR3aa: CASSLTVLAGDTQYF; CDR3nt: TGTGCCAGCAGCTTAACTGTCCTAGCGGGAGATACGCAGTATTTT
v_gene: TRBV27; abundance: .; d_gene: TRBD1; j_gene: TRBJ2-5; CDR3aa: CASSLIETGGVRTQYF; CDR3nt: TGTGCCAGCAGTTTAATTGAGACAGGGGGGGTTAGGACCCAGTACTTC
v_gene: TRBV9; abundance: once; d_gene: .; j_gene: TRBJ2-7; CDR3aa: CASSMAQGYEQYF; CDR3nt: TGTGCCAGCAGCATGGCACAAGGCTACGAGCAGTACTTC
v_gene: TRBV7-2; abundance: .; d_gene: TRBD1; j_gene: TRBJ1-2; CDR3aa: CASSLAIGQGVDYGYTF; CDR3nt: TGTGCCAGCAGCTTAGCGATTGGACAGGGGGTGGACTATGGCTACACCTTC
v_gene: TRBV19; abundance: once; d_gene: TRBD1; j_gene: TRBJ2-2; CDR3aa: CASSIVRGQGVDTGELFF; CDR3nt: TGTGCCAGTAGTATAGTAAGAGGACAGGGGGTCGACACCGGGGAGCTGTTTTTT
v_gene: TRBV7-9; abundance: .; d_gene: TRBD2; j_gene: TRBJ2-7; CDR3aa: CASSRLGGTVYEQYF; CDR3nt: TGTGCCAGCAGCCGTCTCGGGGGGACGGTCTACGAGCAGTACTTC
v_gene: TRBV6-5; abundance: .; d_gene: TRBD1; j_gene: TRBJ2-7; CDR3aa: CASSYRGTGGFEQYF; CDR3nt: TGTGCCAGCAGTTACCGCGGGACAGGGGGATTCGAGCAGTACTTC
v_gene: TRBV19; abundance: .; d_gene: TRBD1; j_gene: TRBJ1-5; CDR3aa: CASTPATGSNQPQHF; CDR3nt: TGTGCCAGTACCCCAGCGACAGGGAGCAATCAGCCCCAGCATTTT
v_gene: TRBV27; abundance: .; d_gene: TRBD2; j_gene: TRBJ2-3; CDR3aa: CASRYFGGERSTDTQYF; CDR3nt: TGTGCCAGCAGGTACTTTGGGGGGGAGCGGAGCACAGATACGCAGTATTTT
v_gene: TRBV28; abundance: .; d_gene: .; j_gene: TRBJ1-1; CDR3aa: CASSPLEGSVPRGTEAFF; CDR3nt: TGTGCCAGCAGTCCCTTGGAGGGATCAGTACCAAGAGGGACTGAAGCTTTCTTT
v_gene: TRBV19; abundance: .; d_gene: .; j_gene: TRBJ1-1; CDR3aa: CASSIRQGGTEAFF; CDR3nt: TGTGCCAGTAGTATTCGGCAGGGAGGCACTGAAGCTTTCTTT
v_gene: TRBV28; abundance: .; d_gene: .; j_gene: TRBJ1-5; CDR3aa: CASRAPLSNQPQHF; CDR3nt: TGTGCCAGCAGGGCACCACTATCCAATCAGCCCCAGCATTTT
v_gene: TRBV29-1; abundance: .; d_gene: TRBD2; j_gene: TRBJ2-5; CDR3aa: CSVLAGEETQYF; CDR3nt: TGCAGCGTACTAGCGGGAGAAGAGACCCAGTACTTC
v_gene: TRBV18; abundance: .; d_gene: .; j_gene: TRBJ2-7; CDR3aa: CASSPPGPGSGEQYF; CDR3nt: TGTGCCAGCTCACCACCTGGGCCGGGGTCGGGCGAGCAGTACTTC
v_gene: TRBV28; abundance: .; d_gene: .; j_gene: TRBJ1-1; CDR3aa: CASSNTGPRNTEAFF; CDR3nt: TGTGCCAGCAGCAACACAGGGCCGAGGAACACTGAAGCTTTCTTT
v_gene: TRBV29-1; abundance: .; d_gene: .; j_gene: TRBJ1-2; CDR3aa: CSVESSGYYGYTF; CDR3nt: TGCAGCGTTGAAAGTTCAGGGTACTATGGCTACACCTTC
v_gene: TRBV7-9; abundance: .; d_gene: .; j_gene: TRBJ2-2; CDR3aa: CASSLEWQYNTGELFF; CDR3nt: TGTGCCAGCAGCTTAGAATGGCAGTACAACACCGGGGAGCTGTTTTTT